These 25 T cell receptor beta chains came from one sample sequenced in a study of cytomegalovirus exposure and HLA in healthy donors. Assay used: immunoSEQ multiplex PCR; TCRdb lists only in-frame clones, some missing. The table lists 160,000 or so clones, about nine tenths of them singletons. The sample was PBMCs. Receptors were obtained from a man between 18 and 29 years old in good health and CMV-seropositive.

V usage is TRBV5-4 and J usage is TRBJ2-1, with 8 bases that match TRBD2. V lost 4 bases, J lost 0 bases, and 9 bases stayed unmatched. Germline-derived CDR1 and CDR2 are SGHNT and YYREEE (reference sequence). CDR3 length: 17 residues. The CDR3 DNA reads as TGTGCCAGCAGCCGCCGACTAGCGACGAGCTCCTACAATGAGCAGTTCTTC. It codes for CASSRRLATSSYNEQFF. The full variable domain, completed using reference TRBV5-4 and TRBJ2-1, is ETGVTQSPTHLIKTRGQQVTLRCSSQSGHNTVSWYQQALGQGPQFIFQYYREEENGRGNFPPRFSGLQFPNYSSELNVNALELDDSALYLCASSRRLATSSYNEQFFGPGTRLTVL.

The chain uses TRBV4-1 and TRBJ2-1; 15 bases fit TRBD2. This CDR3 has 16 residues. Trimming at V came to 1 base and at J to 7 bases, leaving 2 bases not matched to a gene. The germline V gene has CDR1 MGHRA and CDR2 YSYEKL. Written as DNA, the CDR3 is TGCGCCAGCAGCCAAGCTGGGACTAGCGGGAGGAATGAGCAGTTCTTC. Translation gives CASSQAGTSGRNEQFF.

The chain links TRBV10-3 to TRBJ1-1; TRBD1 aligns across 7 bases. Losses at the gene ends were 7 bases for V and 3 bases for J; bases not matched to a gene: 8. Looked up from germline, CDR1 is ENHRY and CDR2 is SYGVKD. The CDR3 length is 14 residues. The CDR3 spells CAITPRTGYTEAFF. As DNA, the CDR3 is TGTGCCATCACCCCCCGGACAGGATACACTGAAGCTTTCTTT.

The table lists this clone with a count of one. The V call is TRBV7-9, the J call TRBJ2-3, with a weak D call TRBD1 (6 bases). CDR3 length: 16 amino acids. Deletions cut 1 base from V and 7 bases from J, with 18 bases between. From germline, CDR1 is SEHNR and CDR2 FQNEAQ (reference sequence). CDR3 bases: TGTGCCAGCAGCTTAGTGGGCAGGGGATTGACATATACGCAGTATTTT. Amino acid sequence: CASSLVGRGLTYTQYF.

The genes are TRBV7-8 and TRBJ2-1, with 8 bases matching TRBD2. Germline CDR1 is SGHVS and CDR2 is FQNEAQ. V was pared by 1 base and J by 5 bases, with 4 bases of the junction left unmatched. The CDR3 length is 15 residues. CDR3 nucleotide sequence: TGTGCCAGCAGCTTAGGGGCGGGGGGCAACAATGAGCAGTTCTTC. It specifies CASSLGAGGNNEQFF.

The chain uses TRBV7-2 and TRBJ1-2; D possibly corresponds to TRBD1 (5 bases). The germline gives CDR1 SGHTA, CDR2 FQGNSA. The CDR3 is 13 residues long. V was pared by 6 bases and J by 8 bases, with 16 bases between. The chain's CDR3 is CASSLDTDHGYTF. The CDR3 coding sequence is TGTGCCAGCAGTTTGGACACGGATCACGGCTACACCTTC.

This chain joins TRBV5-1 and TRBJ2-7; 10 bases match TRBD2. V dropped 6 bases and J dropped 5; count of bases not matched to a gene: 14. Germline values: CDR1 SGHRS, CDR2 YFSETQ. This CDR3 contains 16 residues. CDR3 sequence (DNA): TGCGCCAGCACCTTCCTTTCCGGGACTAGCGAGGACGAGCAGTACTTC. This encodes CASTFLSGTSEDEQYF.

V usage is TRBV5-1 and J usage is TRBJ2-5; 12 nucleotides line up with TRBD2. The CDR3 sequence is 18 residues long. The germline V gene has CDR1 SGHRS and CDR2 YFSETQ. With V trimmed by 6 bases and J by 1 base, 13 bases remained unmatched. For the CDR3, the DNA is TGCGCCAGCACCTCAGGGACTAGCGGGCTCGGGCCCCAAGAGACCCAGTACTTC. Translation gives CASTSGTSGLGPQETQYF.

The V call is TRBV7-8, the J call TRBJ2-1; 8 bases line up with TRBD2. This CDR3 contains 16 residues. With V trimmed by 1 base and J by 1 base, 3 bases remained unmatched. Germline lookup yields CDR1 SGHVS and CDR2 FQNEAQ. The CDR3 coding sequence is TGTGCCAGCAGCTTAGGCGGGGGGACTTCCTACAATGAGCAGTTCTTC. It yields the protein CASSLGGGTSYNEQFF.

Here the CDR3 reads CASSEASGGETQYF. The CDR3 DNA is TGTGCCAGCAGTGAAGCGTCTGGGGGGGAGACCCAGTACTTC. V usage is TRBV2 and J usage is TRBJ2-5; D may be TRBD2 (6 bases). Germline lookup yields CDR1 SNHLY and CDR2 FYNNEI. The CDR3 is 14 amino acids. Trimming shortened V by 0 bases and J by 5 bases, and 10 bases separated the two germline ends. The variable domain in full, with the rest retrieved from reference TRBV2 and TRBJ2-5, is EPEVTQTPSHQVTQMGQEVILRCVPISNHLYFYWYRQILGQKVEFLVSFYNNEISEKSEIFDDQFSVERPDGSNFTLKIRSTKLEDSAMYFCASSEASGGETQYFGPGTRLLVL.

This sequence joins TRBV19 and TRBJ1-4; no reliable D call. The CDR3 has 13 amino acids. Germline-derived CDR1 and CDR2 are LNHDA and SQIVND (reference sequence). V was shortened by 1 base and J by 11 bases, with 11 bases between the two germline ends. The CDR3 nucleotides read TGTGCCAGTAGTATAGGAGGCCCGGGGAAACTGTTTTTT. Residues: CASSIGGPGKLFF.

The sample holds a few counts of this clone. The chain employs TRBV4-3 and TRBJ2-2; TRBD2 might be the D (6 bases). Germline-derived CDR1 and CDR2 are LGHNA and YSLEER. V lost 0 bases to trimming and J lost 5 bases, with 10 bases between them. The CDR3 extends over 15 amino acids. The chain's CDR3 is CASSQEAGRTGELFF. The CDR3 DNA reads as TGCGCCAGCAGCCAAGAAGCGGGCAGAACCGGGGAGCTGTTTTTT.

This rearrangement joins TRBV30 to TRBJ1-2; TRBD1 aligns across 9 bases. Germline V gene data show CDR1 as GTSNPN and CDR2 as SVGIG (reference sequence). With V trimmed by 7 bases and J by 5 bases, 5 bases remained unmatched. This CDR3 has 12 residues. CDR3 protein: CAFEGTGYGYTF. Here the CDR3 DNA reads TGTGCCTTCGAAGGGACAGGGTATGGCTACACCTTC.

The rearrangement joins TRBV6-5 to TRBJ2-7, with TRBD1 matching 9 bases. V trimming: 6 bases; J trimming: 4 bases; junction bases outside the gene matches: 10. This CDR3 has 15 residues. CDR1 and CDR2 from the germline V gene are MNHEY and SVGAGI. The DNA for the CDR3 is TGTGCCAGCAGCCGACAGCGACAGGGGGGATACGAGCAGTACTTC. Residues: CASSRQRQGGYEQYF.

The chain couples TRBV30 to TRBJ1-1; D is unclear. The CDR3 length is 16 residues. Trimming shortened V by 0 bases and J by 1 base, and 15 bases separated the two germline ends. The germline gives CDR1 GTSNPN, CDR2 SVGIG (reference sequence). The CDR3 sequence is CAWSVPDIYQNTEAFF. The DNA for the CDR3 is TGTGCCTGGAGTGTACCCGACATATATCAGAACACTGAAGCTTTCTTT. The variable domain in full, completed from reference TRBV30 and TRBJ1-1, reads SQTIHQWPATLVQPVGSPLSLECTVEGTSNPNLYWYRQAAGRGLQLLFYSVGIGQISSEVPQNLSASRPQDRQFILSSKKLLLSDSGFYLCAWSVPDIYQNTEAFFGQGTRLTVV.

The chain employs TRBV11-2 and TRBJ2-5; perhaps TRBD1 as D (5 bases). CDR3 length: 14 residues. With 5 bases removed from V and 7 bases from J, the gap between germline ends came to 17 bases. Germline V gene lookup returns CDR1 SGHAT and CDR2 FQNNGV. The DNA for the CDR3 is TGTGCCAGCAGCCCCTCGTGGGGCCCGTGGACCCAGTACTTC. Its translation is CASSPSWGPWTQYF.

The chain combines TRBV5-6 with TRBJ2-7; 13 bases map to TRBD2. CDR3 size: 15 residues. Trimming at V came to 2 bases and at J to 5 bases, leaving 4 bases not matched to a gene. Germline V gene sequence: CDR1 SGHDT, CDR2 YYEEEE. The CDR3 DNA sequence: TGTGCCAGCAGCTTCAGACTAGCGGGGGGCGACGAGCAGTACTTC. Protein product: CASSFRLAGGDEQYF.

This clone was counted ten times or more. The chain employs TRBV28 and TRBJ2-7; 7 positions agree with TRBD1. The V gene's germline CDR1 is MDHEN and CDR2 SYDVKM. Unmatched junction bases numbered 9, after V lost 10 bases and J lost 3 bases. The CDR3 spans 13 residues. In DNA form, the CDR3 reads TGTGCCACCACAGGGGACCCCCTCTACGAGCAGTACTTC. Encoded protein: CATTGDPLYEQYF.

J is TRBJ1-4 and V is TRBV6-5; D gene uncertain. This CDR3 spans 14 amino acids. Germline assignment: CDR1 MNHEY and CDR2 SVGAGI. V gave up 6 bases and J gave up 8 bases, with 16 bases separating them. CDR3 residues: CASSFATNGEKLFF. The CDR3 DNA sequence: TGTGCCAGCAGCTTCGCAACGAACGGGGAAAAACTGTTTTTT.

The rearrangement links TRBV11-2 to TRBJ2-7, with D possibly being TRBD2 (6 bases). The germline V gene has CDR1 SGHAT and CDR2 FQNNGV. The CDR3 loop spans 13 amino acids. With 5 bases removed from V and 1 base from J, the gap between germline ends came to 9 bases. The CDR3 here is CASSRGVSYEQYF. The CDR3 coding sequence is TGTGCCAGCAGCCGCGGGGTTTCCTACGAGCAGTACTTC.

The CDR3 DNA reads as TGTGCCAGCAGAGCGGACGGTAACTCTGGAAACACCATATATTTT. Translating gives CASRADGNSGNTIYF. This sequence joins TRBV6-5 and TRBJ1-3; D not resolved. In germline, CDR1 is MNHEY, CDR2 SVGAGI. This CDR3 is 15 amino acids long. The V gene lost 6 bases and the J gene lost 0 bases, with 12 bases spanning the gap.

The rearrangement joins TRBV2 to TRBJ1-5, with D unclear. The length of the CDR3 is 14 residues. Germline V gives CDR1 SNHLY, CDR2 FYNNEI. The V and J ends lost 6 bases and 0 bases respectively, with 9 bases between them. The CDR3 sequence: CASSFSISNQPQHF. As DNA, the CDR3 is TGTGCCAGCAGCTTTTCTATTAGCAATCAGCCCCAGCATTTT. Drawing the rest from reference TRBV2 and TRBJ1-5, the complete variable domain is EPEVTQTPSHQVTQMGQEVILRCVPISNHLYFYWYRQILGQKVEFLVSFYNNEISEKSEIFDDQFSVERPDGSNFTLKIRSTKLEDSAMYFCASSFSISNQPQHFGDGTRLSIL.

The chain has TRBV27 and TRBJ2-5; D not resolved. The CDR3 covers 14 residues. Germline CDR1 and CDR2: MNHEY and SMNVEV (reference sequence). Trimming removed 3 bases at V and 0 bases at J, with 8 bases between. The CDR3 reads CASSFNGYQETQYF. The CDR3 nucleotides are TGTGCCAGCAGTTTTAACGGGTACCAAGAGACCCAGTACTTC.

The chain recombines TRBV6-1 with TRBJ1-2, with 8 bases identical to TRBD1. The CDR3 spans 13 residues. Germline V lookup: CDR1 MNHNS, CDR2 SASEGT. The V gene end was trimmed by 5 bases and the J gene end by 8 bases; junction bases not matched to a gene: 7. The CDR3 sequence is CASSPATGVGYTF. The CDR3 nucleotides read TGTGCCAGCAGTCCAGCGACAGGGGTAGGCTACACCTTC.

This clone came up once. The V call is TRBV21-1, the J call TRBJ2-7; the D segment call TRBD2 is taken from the table without a DNA check. TRBV21-1 is described as a pseudogene. The CDR3 spans 16 residues. As DNA, the CDR3 is TGTGCCAGCAGCAAAGCCTCGCCCGGAGCGGGGGTTGAGCAGTACTTC. Protein: CASSKASPGAGVEQYF.